This T cell receptor (beta chain) originates from a study of T cell responses to AZD1222 COVID-19 vaccine. A note on this clone: Its antigen is unidentified.

Points from the study as a whole: Donors were largely white British and mainly female; clonal diversity was possibly underestimated.

The method was immunoSEQ multiplex PCR; TCRdb's version includes in-frame clones alone and lacks a portion of them. The table shows some 96,000 clones, with around 86% occurring only once. Germline values: CDR1 SGHAT, CDR2 FQNNGV. Trimming shortened V by 4 bases and J by 5 bases, and 17 bases separated the two germline ends. CDR3 length: 15 amino acids. V and J are TRBV11-2 and TRBJ1-1; D is unresolved. The sequences come from peripheral blood, collected on day 0 of AZD1222 vaccination. The clonotype comes from an adult in good health. The CDR3, as DNA: TGTGCCAGCAGCTCCCGAAGGCGTCGAGGGACTGAAGCTTTCTTT. The encoded protein is CASSSRRRRGTEAFF.